This TCR beta chain was obtained from a study of shared clonotypes between healthy human individuals. As for the study in general: Researchers assigned three CD4 naive, three CD4 memory, two CD8 naive and one CD8 memory plate to each donor.

At the deep level, the assay was run. TCRdb's copy holds only in-frame clones and misses some; the assay was immunoSEQ multiplex PCR. The profile shows 2 million to 2.5 million clones, over 85% of them singletons. On this clone: The antigen remains undetermined.

This CDR3 is built from 17 residues. V was pared by 3 bases and J by 0 bases, with 18 bases between. Per the germline V gene, CDR1 is MNHEY and CDR2 is SMNVEV (reference sequence). Overall study findings and caveats: Generally, estimated richness proved larger in naive subsets than it did in memory subsets. Sequencing depth was expected to affect clonotype sharing among donors.

Sequenced sample: naive CD4+ T cells from PBMCs. Subset defined: CD45RA+ positively selected. The receptor comes from a man younger than 35 in good health. Some clones in this sample may be carry-over from other donors' samples. This chain connects TRBV27 to TRBJ2-7; either TRBD1 or TRBD2 may fit D (5 bases each). CDR3 residues: CASSLRVRDDLSYEQYF. For the CDR3, the DNA is TGTGCCAGCAGTTTGAGAGTGAGGGACGACCTCTCCTACGAGCAGTACTTC.